This T cell receptor beta chain was recorded in a study of blood T cell repertoires in COVID-19 (dated by TCRdb to about 2020). Background on the whole study: Samples from collaborators originated in the United States, Italy and Spain and spanned both the acute and convalescent phases of COVID-19. The material from the prospective study consisted of cDNA or gDNA derived from T cells, B-cell-depleted T cells, or PBMCs. Deeply sampled blood TCRbeta repertoires from subjects exposed to, actively infected with, or recovered from COVID-19 were included in the dataset. A freely available public database, intended as a resource for researchers studying the immune response to SARS-CoV-2, is where the repertoires were released. Samples came from the ongoing ImmuneRACE study (first 160 participants) plus 1,254 subjects from 6 global collaborators. A de-identified subject ID, COVID-19 status, age in years and sex were almost always included in the sample metadata. Where available, HLA class I and class II types were taken from metadata supplied by the sample provider and were not determined by assay-based typing.

Another Seattle source contributed samples from volunteer blood donors who had recovered from COVID-19. Collaborating institutions collected whole blood in K2EDTA tubes following their own protocols. For TCRbeta analysis, collaborators shipped samples as frozen whole blood, isolated PBMCs, or DNA extracted from either of those sample types. TCRbeta CDR3 regions were amplified from genomic DNA using the immunoSEQ Assay, a bias-controlled multiplex PCR. The authors processed their data as follows. Nucleated cell counts per sample were estimated from amplification of reference gene primers within the assay. To quantify the absolute abundance of each unique TCRbeta CDR3 rearrangement, sequence reads were collapsed and filtered. For each sample, productive Simpson clonality was calculated as the square root of Simpson's diversity index across productive rearrangements. As stored in TCRdb, this immuneACCESS dataset retains in-frame rearrangements with V and J assigned. A fraction of the clones does not appear; measured against another copy, unresolved V genes explain less than half of the discrepancy, and the remainder lacks a known reason. D and trimming come from the DNA, and the V and J calls and clone size come from that table. For this sample the table gives about 240,000 clones, of which about 85% were detected only once. The ten largest clones take up 6% to 9% of the sample.

The CDR3 spans 15 residues, from the cysteine through the phenylalanine. Only the CDR3 DNA is retained, 45 bases long and in frame from the first base. According to the germline V gene (reference sequence), CDR1 reads LNHDA and CDR2 reads SQIVND. V is trimmed back by 5 bases and J by 1 base, and the junction contains 2 bases that no gene match accounts for. Study-level results and caveats: Clinical and demographic metadata were provided uncurated, with the amount varying by source and participant.

On this clone itself: The antigen this receptor binds is unknown. Per-base quality was not reported, and no clone a single base away is much larger than it.

Specimen: peripheral blood. The chain links TRBV19 with TRBJ2-6, and TRBD1 matches 7 of the central bases. This clonotype originated in a man aged 60 to 69 who had recovered from COVID-19. The DNA is as follows: TGTGCCAGTAGTGACAGGGATTCTGGGGCCAACGTCCTGACTTTC. The resulting protein is CASSDRDSGANVLTF.